The source of this T cell receptor (beta chain) is a study of shared clonotypes between healthy human individuals. Study at large: Three plates were used per donor for CD4 naive, three for CD4 memory, two for CD8 naive and one for CD8 memory.

Remarks on this clone: What it binds is unknown.

The table came from immunoSEQ multiplex PCR; TCRdb's copy has only in-frame clones and leaves some out. The sample records over a million clones, 95% to 97% being singletons. Study-wide points: Some clonotypes were shared by all four sorted-subset donors, while others were not shared. The non-shared ones had lower generation probabilities than the shared ones. The sole specimen, blood, was sampled, and tissue repertoires likely differ.

The V segment lost 6 bases and the J segment 5 bases; nucleotides outside the gene matches: 6. CDR1 MNHNY and CDR2 SVGAGI come from the germline V gene (reference sequence). This CDR3 spans 14 amino acids. Material for sequencing was naive CD4+ T cells sorted from blood. Indicated subset: CD45RA+ positively selected. The sequence derives from a man aged 25 to 40 in good health. The genes are TRBV6-6 and TRBJ2-7; 11 bases map to TRBD1. CDR3 residues: CASSYGQGANEQYF. The CDR3 region has the DNA TGTGCCAGCAGCTACGGACAGGGGGCAAACGAGCAGTACTTC.